Presented here are 4 T cell receptor beta chains from one specimen sequenced in a study of T cells after yellow fever vaccination. TCRdb independently ran MiXCR on the 5' RACE reads; one entry per CDR3 protein. The sample shows nearly 45,000 distinct CDR3 sequences, 6.8% of them seen only once. The starting material was CD8+ T cells not binding an NS4B(214-222) dextramer, sorted from PBMCs, obtained 45 days after the yellow fever booster vaccination. The receptors derive from a man aged 25-45 years who received the YFV17D yellow fever vaccine.

The sample holds many counts of this clonotype. This chain uses TRBV2 with TRBJ2-1, with 8 bases aligning to TRBD1. CDR3 length equals 11 residues. CDR1 SNHLY and CDR2 FYNNEI come from the germline V gene. Unmatched junction bases numbered 4, after V lost 10 bases and J lost 8 bases. CDR3 in amino acids: CATGGPDEQFF. The DNA of the CDR3 is TGTGCCACAGGGGGCCCAGATGAGCAGTTCTTC.

This clonotype was counted at least ten times. The chain is built from TRBV7-2 and TRBJ2-5; 9 bases line up with TRBD2. The trim removed 3 bases at V and 5 bases at J, leaving 10 bases unmatched. Germline CDR1 SGHTA, CDR2 FQGNSA. The CDR3 is 16 amino acids. DNA for the CDR3: TGTGCCAGCAGCTTCTTATTTAGCGGGAGTGGGGAGACCCAGTACTTC. Its translation is CASSFLFSGSGETQYF.

The chain couples TRBV20-1 to TRBJ2-1; no definite D call. This CDR3 region has 14 residues. In germline, CDR1 is DFQATT, CDR2 SNEGSKA (reference sequence). V lost 0 bases, J lost 2 bases, and 8 bases lay in between. The CDR3, as DNA: TGCAGTGCTAGAGATGAGCTGGCCTACAATGAGCAGTTCTTC. This translates into CSARDELAYNEQFF.

This clonotype was detected ten times or more. The chain joins TRBV5-1 to TRBJ2-7; 9 nucleotides align to TRBD1. CDR1 SGHRS and CDR2 YFSETQ come from the germline V gene. V shed 5 bases and J 3 bases; nucleotides not matched to a gene: 3. The CDR3 is made up of 13 amino acids. As DNA, the CDR3 is TGCGCCAGCAGGGAGACAGGGGGCTACGAGCAGTACTTC. Its protein product is CASRETGGYEQYF.